The T cell receptor beta chain described here comes from a study of shared clonotypes between healthy human individuals. The data were produced by immunoSEQ multiplex PCR, yet TCRdb's version contains in-frame clones alone and is incomplete. This sample has 2,500,000 or so clones, with approximately 93% found just once. The receptor was isolated from a man younger than 35 in good health. Some clones in this sample may be carry-over from other donors' samples. The sample was naive CD4+ T cells from PBMCs. Specified subset: CD45RA+ positively selected.

The CDR3 region has the DNA TGTGCCAGCTCACCGGGACAGACGGGGAAAGCTTTCTTT. Protein sequence: CASSPGQTGKAFF. The chain recombines TRBV18 with TRBJ1-1; 7 nucleotides agree with TRBD1. This CDR3 has 13 amino acids. The V and J ends lost 3 bases and 9 bases, in that order; junction bases with no gene match: 7. Germline loops: CDR1 KGHSH, CDR2 LQKENI. The full variable domain, with the rest looked up from reference TRBV18 and TRBJ1-1, is NAGVMQNPRHLVRRRGQEARLRCSPMKGHSHVYWYRQLPEEGLKFMVYLQKENIIDESGMPKERFSAEFPKEGPSILRIQQVVRGDSAAYFCASSPGQTGKAFFGQGTRLTVV.